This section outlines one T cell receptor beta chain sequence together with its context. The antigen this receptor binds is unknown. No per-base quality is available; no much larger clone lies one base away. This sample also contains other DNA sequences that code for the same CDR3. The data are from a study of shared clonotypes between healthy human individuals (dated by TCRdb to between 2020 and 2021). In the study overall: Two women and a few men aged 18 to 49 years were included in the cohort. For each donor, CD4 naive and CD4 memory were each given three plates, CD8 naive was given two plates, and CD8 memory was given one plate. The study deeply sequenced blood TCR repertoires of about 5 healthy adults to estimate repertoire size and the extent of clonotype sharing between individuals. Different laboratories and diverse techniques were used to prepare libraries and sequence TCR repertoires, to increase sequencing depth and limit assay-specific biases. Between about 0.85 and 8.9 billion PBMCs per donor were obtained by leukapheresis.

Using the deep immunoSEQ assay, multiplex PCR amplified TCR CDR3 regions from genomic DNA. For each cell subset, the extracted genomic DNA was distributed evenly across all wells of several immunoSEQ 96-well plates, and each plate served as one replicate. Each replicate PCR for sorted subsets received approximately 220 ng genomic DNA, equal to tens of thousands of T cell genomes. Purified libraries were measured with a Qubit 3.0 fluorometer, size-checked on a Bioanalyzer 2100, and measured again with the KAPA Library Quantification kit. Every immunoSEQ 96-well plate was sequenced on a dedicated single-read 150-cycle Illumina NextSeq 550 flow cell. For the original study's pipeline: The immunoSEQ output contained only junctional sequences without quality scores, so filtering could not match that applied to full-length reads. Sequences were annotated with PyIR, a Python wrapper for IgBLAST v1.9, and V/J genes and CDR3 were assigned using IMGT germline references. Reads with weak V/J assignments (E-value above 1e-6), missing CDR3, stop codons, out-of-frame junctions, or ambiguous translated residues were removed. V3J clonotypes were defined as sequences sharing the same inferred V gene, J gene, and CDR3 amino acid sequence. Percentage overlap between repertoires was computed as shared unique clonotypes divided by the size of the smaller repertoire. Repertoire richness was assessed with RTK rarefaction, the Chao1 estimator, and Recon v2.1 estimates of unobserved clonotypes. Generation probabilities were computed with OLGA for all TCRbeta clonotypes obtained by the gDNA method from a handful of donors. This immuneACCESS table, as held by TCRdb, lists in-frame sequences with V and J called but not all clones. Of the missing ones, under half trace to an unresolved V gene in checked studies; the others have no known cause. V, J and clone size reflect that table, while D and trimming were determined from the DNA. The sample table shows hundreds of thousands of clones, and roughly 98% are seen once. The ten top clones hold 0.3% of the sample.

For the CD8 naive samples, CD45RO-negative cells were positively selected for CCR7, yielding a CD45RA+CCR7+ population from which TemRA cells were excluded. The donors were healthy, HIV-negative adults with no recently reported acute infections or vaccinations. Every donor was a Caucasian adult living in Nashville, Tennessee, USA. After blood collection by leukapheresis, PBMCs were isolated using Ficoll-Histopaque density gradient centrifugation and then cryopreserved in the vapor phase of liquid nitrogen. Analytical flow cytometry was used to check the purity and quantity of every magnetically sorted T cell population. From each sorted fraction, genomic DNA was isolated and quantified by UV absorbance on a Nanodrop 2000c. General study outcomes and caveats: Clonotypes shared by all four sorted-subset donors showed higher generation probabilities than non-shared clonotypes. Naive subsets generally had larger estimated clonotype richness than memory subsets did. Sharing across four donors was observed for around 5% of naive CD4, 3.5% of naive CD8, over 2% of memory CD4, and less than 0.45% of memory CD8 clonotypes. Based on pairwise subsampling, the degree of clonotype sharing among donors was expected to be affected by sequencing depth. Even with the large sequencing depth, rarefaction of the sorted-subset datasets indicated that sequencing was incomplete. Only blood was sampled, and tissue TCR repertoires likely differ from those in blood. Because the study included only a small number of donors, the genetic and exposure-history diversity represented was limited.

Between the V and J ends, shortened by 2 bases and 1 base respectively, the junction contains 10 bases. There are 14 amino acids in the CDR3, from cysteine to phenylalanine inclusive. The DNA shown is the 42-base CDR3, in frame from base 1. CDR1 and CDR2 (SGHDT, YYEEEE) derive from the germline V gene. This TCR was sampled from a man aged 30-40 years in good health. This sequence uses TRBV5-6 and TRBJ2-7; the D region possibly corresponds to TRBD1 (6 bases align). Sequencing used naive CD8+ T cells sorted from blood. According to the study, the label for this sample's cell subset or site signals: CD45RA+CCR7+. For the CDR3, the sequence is CASSLPGHSYEQYF. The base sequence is TGTGCCAGCAGCTTACCGGGACATTCCTACGAGCAGTACTTC.